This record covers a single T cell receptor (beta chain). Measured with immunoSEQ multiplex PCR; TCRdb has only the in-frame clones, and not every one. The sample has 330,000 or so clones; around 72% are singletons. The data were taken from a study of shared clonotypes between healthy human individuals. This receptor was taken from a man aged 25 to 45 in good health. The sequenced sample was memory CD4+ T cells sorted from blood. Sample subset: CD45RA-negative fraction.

CDR3: CASSSSSRNTEAFF. CDR3 in DNA: TGCGCCAGCAGCTCCTCGTCCCGAAACACTGAAGCTTTCTTT. The chain is built from TRBV5-1 and TRBJ1-1; D gene unclear. The germline CDR1 and CDR2 sequences are SGHRS and YFSETQ. V was clipped by 3 bases and J by 2 bases, with 11 bases between them. This CDR3 is 14 amino acids long.